This T cell receptor (beta chain) was retrieved from a study of blood T cell dynamics during melanoma immunotherapy. The sample's time point: pre-treatment baseline. Sampling occurred pretreatment (T0) and at week 3 (W3), after cycle one of checkpoint blockade. CDR1 MDHEN and CDR2 SYDVKM come from the germline V gene. CDR3 length equals 15 residues. With 1 base clipped from V and 4 bases from J, the junction kept 6 bases outside the gene matches. Generated by immunoSEQ multiplex PCR, the TCRdb table keeps only in-frame clones and is missing some. The sample includes 15,000 to 20,000 clones, 83% of them seen just once.

The gene calls are TRBV28 and TRBJ1-1; 7 nucleotides line up with TRBD1. This sequence originates from a human donor with melanoma. This material consisted of blood, taken from a patient treated with checkpoint blockade. DNA of the CDR3: TGTGCCAGCAGTTTATTAAAGGGGGCGGTCACTGAAGCTTTCTTT. This sequence encodes CASSLLKGAVTEAFF.